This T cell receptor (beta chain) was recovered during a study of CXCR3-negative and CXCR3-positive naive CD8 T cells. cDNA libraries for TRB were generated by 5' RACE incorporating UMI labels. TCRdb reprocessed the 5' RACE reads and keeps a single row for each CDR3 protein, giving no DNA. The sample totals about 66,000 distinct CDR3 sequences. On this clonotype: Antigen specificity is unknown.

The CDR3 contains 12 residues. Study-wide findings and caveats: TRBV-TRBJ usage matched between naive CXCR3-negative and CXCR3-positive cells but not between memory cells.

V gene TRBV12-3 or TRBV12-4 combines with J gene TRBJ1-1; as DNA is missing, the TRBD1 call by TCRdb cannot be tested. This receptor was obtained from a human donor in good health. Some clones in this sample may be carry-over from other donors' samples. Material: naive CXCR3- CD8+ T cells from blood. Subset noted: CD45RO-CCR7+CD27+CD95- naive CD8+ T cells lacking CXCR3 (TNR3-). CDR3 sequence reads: CASTAGMTEAFF.